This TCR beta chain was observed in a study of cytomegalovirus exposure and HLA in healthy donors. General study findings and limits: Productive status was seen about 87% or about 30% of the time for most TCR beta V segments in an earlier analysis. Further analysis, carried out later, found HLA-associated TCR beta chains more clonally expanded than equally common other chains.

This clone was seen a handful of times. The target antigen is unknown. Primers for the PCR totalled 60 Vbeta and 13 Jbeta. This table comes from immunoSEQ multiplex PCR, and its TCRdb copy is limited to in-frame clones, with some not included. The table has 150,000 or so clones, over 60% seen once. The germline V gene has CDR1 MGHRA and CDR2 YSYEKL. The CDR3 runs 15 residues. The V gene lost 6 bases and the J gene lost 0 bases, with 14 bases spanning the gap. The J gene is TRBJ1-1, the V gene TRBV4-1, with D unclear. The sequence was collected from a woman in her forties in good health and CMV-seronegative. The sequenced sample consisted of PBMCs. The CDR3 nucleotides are TGCGCCAGCAGGCAACAGTCCCTCATGAACACTGAAGCTTTCTTT. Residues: CASRQQSLMNTEAFF.